The T cell receptor (beta chain) under discussion was sequenced for a study of PD-1 blockade in mismatch repair-deficient tumors. Study results and limitations: Tumor-resident clones, often undetectable pretreatment in blood, expanded then contracted after pembrolizumab.

CDR3 length: 15 amino acids. The ends lost 4 bases at V and 7 bases at J; junction bases unmatched: 8. The germline V gene has CDR1 SGHDT and CDR2 YYEEEE. The protocol was immunoSEQ multiplex PCR, while the TCRdb copy is restricted to in-frame clones and leaves out a portion. The table has more than 85,000 clones, roughly four fifths seen once. This clone was found once. Its antigen is still unknown. The V and J genes are TRBV5-6 and TRBJ2-1, with TRBD1 matching over 10 bases. This sequence originates from an adult with mismatch repair-deficient cancer. Source: peripheral blood, taken approximately 36 weeks after starting pembrolizumab. The CDR3 sequence: CASSPDRGFRNEQFF. CDR3 nucleotides: TGTGCCAGCAGCCCGGACAGGGGGTTTCGAAATGAGCAGTTCTTC.